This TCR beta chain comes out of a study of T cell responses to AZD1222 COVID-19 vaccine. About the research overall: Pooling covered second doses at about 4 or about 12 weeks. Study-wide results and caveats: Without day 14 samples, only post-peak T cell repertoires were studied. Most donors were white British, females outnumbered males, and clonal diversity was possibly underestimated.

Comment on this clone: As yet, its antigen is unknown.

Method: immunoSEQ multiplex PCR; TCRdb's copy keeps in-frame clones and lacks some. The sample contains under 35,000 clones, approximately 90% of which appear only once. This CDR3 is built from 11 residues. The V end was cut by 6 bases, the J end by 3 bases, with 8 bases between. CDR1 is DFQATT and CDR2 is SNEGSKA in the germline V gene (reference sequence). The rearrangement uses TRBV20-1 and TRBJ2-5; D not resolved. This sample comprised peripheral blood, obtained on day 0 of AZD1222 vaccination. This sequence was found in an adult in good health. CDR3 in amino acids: CSANDKETQYF. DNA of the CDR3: TGCAGTGCCAACGACAAAGAGACCCAGTACTTC.